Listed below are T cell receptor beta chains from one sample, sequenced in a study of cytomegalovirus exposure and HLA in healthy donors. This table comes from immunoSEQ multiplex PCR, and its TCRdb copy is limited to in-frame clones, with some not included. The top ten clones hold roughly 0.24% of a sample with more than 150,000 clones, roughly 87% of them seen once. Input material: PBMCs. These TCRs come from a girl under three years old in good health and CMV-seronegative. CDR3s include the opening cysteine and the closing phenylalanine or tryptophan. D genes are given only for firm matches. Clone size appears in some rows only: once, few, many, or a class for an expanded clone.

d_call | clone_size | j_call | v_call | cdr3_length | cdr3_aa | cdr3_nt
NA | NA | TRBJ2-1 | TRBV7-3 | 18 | CASSLRVGSTSSYNEQFF | TGTGCCAGCAGCTTAAGGGTGGGCAGCACCAGCTCCTACAATGAGCAGTTCTTC
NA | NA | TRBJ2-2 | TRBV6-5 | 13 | CASSYGATGELFF | TGTGCCAGCAGTTACGGGGCCACCGGGGAGCTGTTTTTT
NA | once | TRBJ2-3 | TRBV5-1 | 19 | CASSLTAPALSLNTDTQYF | TGCGCCAGCAGCTTAACTGCCCCCGCCCTTTCCCTAAACACAGATACGCAGTATTTT
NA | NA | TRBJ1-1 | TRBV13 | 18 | CASSLVPIGGGFDTEAFF | TGTGCCAGCAGCTTAGTACCAATCGGGGGGGGTTTTGACACTGAAGCTTTCTTT
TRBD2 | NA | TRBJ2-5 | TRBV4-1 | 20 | CASSRVPGLAGARTQETQYF | TGCGCCAGCAGCCGCGTTCCGGGACTAGCGGGGGCTAGGACACAAGAGACCCAGTACTTC
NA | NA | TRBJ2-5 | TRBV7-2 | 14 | CASSLRSGWETQYF | TGTGCCAGCAGCTTACGTTCAGGCTGGGAGACCCAGTACTTC
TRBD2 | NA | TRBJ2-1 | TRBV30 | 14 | CAWSILAGGIEQFF | TGTGCCTGGTCTATTCTAGCGGGAGGAATTGAGCAGTTCTTC
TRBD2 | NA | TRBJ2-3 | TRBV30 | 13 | CAWGLAVIGTQYF | TGTGCCTGGGGACTAGCGGTGATCGGTACGCAGTATTTT
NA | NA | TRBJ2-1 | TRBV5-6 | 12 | CASSTGTREQFF | TGTGCCAGCAGCACGGGGACTCGTGAGCAGTTCTTC
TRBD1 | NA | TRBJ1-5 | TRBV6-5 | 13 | CASRTGGNQPQHF | TGTGCCAGCAGAACAGGGGGCAATCAGCCCCAGCATTTT
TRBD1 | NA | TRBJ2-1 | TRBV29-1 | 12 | CSVRTGGNEQFF | TGCAGCGTCCGGACAGGGGGCAATGAGCAGTTCTTC
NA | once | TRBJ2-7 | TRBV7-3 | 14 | CASSFTGIPYEQYF | TGTGCCAGCAGCTTTACAGGGATCCCCTACGAGCAGTACTTC
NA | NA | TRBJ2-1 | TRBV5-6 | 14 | CASSLGVRGNEQFF | TGTGCCAGCAGCTTGGGGGTCAGGGGCAATGAGCAGTTCTTC
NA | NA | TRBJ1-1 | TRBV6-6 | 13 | CASRPGISSEAFF | TGTGCCAGCCGCCCAGGGATCAGCTCTGAAGCTTTCTTT
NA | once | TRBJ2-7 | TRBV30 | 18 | CAWSGFSREDLEYYEQYF | TGTGCCTGGAGTGGATTTTCGAGAGAGGACTTGGAATACTACGAGCAGTACTTC
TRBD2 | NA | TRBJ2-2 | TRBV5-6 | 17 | CASSFRLAGGYTGELFF | TGTGCCAGCAGCTTCCGTTTAGCGGGAGGGTACACCGGGGAGCTGTTTTTT
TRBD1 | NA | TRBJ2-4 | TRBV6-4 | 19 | CASSDQIRDRGPSKNIQYF | TGTGCCAGCAGTGACCAAATCCGGGACAGGGGCCCCTCCAAAAACATTCAGTACTTC
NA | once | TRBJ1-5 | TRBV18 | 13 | CASSPNSNQPQHF | TGTGCCAGCTCACCCAATAGCAATCAGCCCCAGCATTTT
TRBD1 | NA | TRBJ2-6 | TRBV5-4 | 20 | CASSLRWGDRGSSGANVLTF | TGTGCCAGCAGCTTGAGGTGGGGGGACAGGGGGTCCTCTGGGGCCAACGTCCTGACTTTC
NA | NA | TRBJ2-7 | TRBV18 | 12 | CASSPSAYEQYF | TGTGCCAGCTCACCTTCCGCGTACGAGCAGTACTTC
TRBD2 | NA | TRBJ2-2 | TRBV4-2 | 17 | CASSQAGTSGNTGELFF | TGTGCCAGCAGCCAGGCCGGGACTAGCGGGAACACCGGGGAGCTGTTTTTT
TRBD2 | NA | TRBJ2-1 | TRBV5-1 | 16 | CASSPRTSGGDNEQFF | TGCGCCAGCAGCCCTCGGACTAGCGGGGGAGACAATGAGCAGTTCTTC
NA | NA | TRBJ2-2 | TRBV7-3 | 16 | CASSSPLGGFTGELFF | TGTGCCAGCAGCTCCCCCCTCGGCGGGTTCACCGGGGAGCTGTTTTTT
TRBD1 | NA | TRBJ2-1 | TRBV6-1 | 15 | CASSPTGGSYNEQFF | TGTGCCAGCAGCCCGACAGGGGGCTCCTACAATGAGCAGTTCTTC
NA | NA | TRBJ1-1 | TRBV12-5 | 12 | CASGFEYSEAFF | TGTGCTAGTGGTTTCGAGTATAGTGAAGCTTTCTTT
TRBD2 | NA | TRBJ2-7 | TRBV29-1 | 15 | CSVEAGGELAYEQYF | TGCAGCGTCGAGGCTGGGGGGGAGCTCGCCTACGAGCAGTACTTC
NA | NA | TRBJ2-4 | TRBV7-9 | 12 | CASTSTRIGLYF | TGTGCCAGCACCTCAACTAGGATTGGGTTGTACTTC
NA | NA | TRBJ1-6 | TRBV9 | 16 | CASSATTGPYNSPLHF | TGTGCCAGCAGCGCCACTACAGGGCCCTATAATTCACCCCTCCACTTT
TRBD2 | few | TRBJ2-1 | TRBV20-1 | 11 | CSGVVGLEQFF | TGCAGTGGGGTTGTGGGACTAGAGCAGTTCTTC
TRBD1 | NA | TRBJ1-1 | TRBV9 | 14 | CASSVAGQEVEAFF | TGTGCCAGCAGCGTAGCTGGACAGGAGGTTGAAGCTTTCTTT
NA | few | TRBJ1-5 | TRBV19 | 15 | CASSIEARRVMPQHF | TGTGCCAGTAGTATAGAGGCCCGCCGGGTTATGCCCCAGCATTTT
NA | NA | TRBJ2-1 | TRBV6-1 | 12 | CASSGAPNEQFF | TGTGCCAGCAGTGGGGCTCCCAATGAGCAGTTCTTC
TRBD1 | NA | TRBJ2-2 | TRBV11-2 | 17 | CASSLRRQGPNTGELFF | TGTGCCAGCAGCTTACGGAGACAGGGCCCTAACACCGGGGAGCTGTTTTTT
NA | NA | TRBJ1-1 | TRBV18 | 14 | CASSPLPGETEAFF | TGTGCCAGCTCACCACTTCCAGGGGAAACTGAAGCTTTCTTT
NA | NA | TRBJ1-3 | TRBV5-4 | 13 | CASSLGQGNTIYF | TGTGCCAGCAGCTTGGGACAGGGAAACACCATATATTTT
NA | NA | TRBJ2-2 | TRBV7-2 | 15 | CASIRSGERTGELFF | TGTGCCAGCATCCGAAGTGGAGAGAGGACCGGGGAGCTGTTTTTT
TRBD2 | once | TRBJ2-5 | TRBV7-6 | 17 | CASSSFLTSGSQETQYF | TGTGCCAGCAGCTCCTTCCTCACTAGCGGGAGCCAAGAGACCCAGTACTTC
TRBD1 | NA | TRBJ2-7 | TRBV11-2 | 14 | CASSSGQGANEQYF | TGTGCCAGCAGCTCCGGACAGGGGGCGAACGAGCAGTACTTC
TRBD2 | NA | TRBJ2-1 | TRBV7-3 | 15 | CASSWGLADYNEQFF | TGTGCCAGCAGCTGGGGACTAGCGGACTACAATGAGCAGTTCTTC
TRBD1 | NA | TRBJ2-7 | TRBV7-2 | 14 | CASSLATGDHEQYF | TGTGCCAGCAGCTTAGCTACAGGGGACCACGAGCAGTACTTC
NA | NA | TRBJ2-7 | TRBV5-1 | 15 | CASSLDWTVTYEQYF | TGCGCCAGCAGCTTGGACTGGACAGTGACATACGAACAGTACTTC
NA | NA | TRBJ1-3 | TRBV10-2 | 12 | CASSNSGNTIYF | TGCGCCAGCAGCAACTCTGGAAACACCATATATTTT
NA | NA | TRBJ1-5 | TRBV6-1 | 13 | CASTVQGDQPQHF | TGTGCCAGCACAGTACAGGGAGATCAGCCCCAGCATTTT
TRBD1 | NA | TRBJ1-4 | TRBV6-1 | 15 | CASSGQGAGNEKLFF | TGTGCCAGCAGTGGGCAGGGGGCAGGTAATGAAAAACTGTTTTTT
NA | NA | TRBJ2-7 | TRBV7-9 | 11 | CSSRRDYEQYF | TGTTCCAGCAGGAGGGATTACGAGCAGTACTTC
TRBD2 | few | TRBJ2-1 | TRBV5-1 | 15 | CASSLTSGGYNEQFF | TGCGCCAGCAGTCTGACTAGCGGGGGCTACAATGAGCAGTTCTTC
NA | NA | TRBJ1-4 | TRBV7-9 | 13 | CASSIGSRGELFF | TGTGCCAGCAGCATAGGATCCAGGGGAGAACTGTTTTTT
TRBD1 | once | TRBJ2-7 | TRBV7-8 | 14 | CASSVDRGPYEQYF | TGTGCCAGCAGCGTCGACAGGGGGCCCTACGAGCAGTACTTC
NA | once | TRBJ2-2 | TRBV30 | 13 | CAWGTFNTGELFF | TGTGCCTGGGGGACTTTCAACACCGGGGAGCTGTTTTTT
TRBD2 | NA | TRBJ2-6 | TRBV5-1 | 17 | CASSDSGRLSGANVLTF | TGCGCCAGCAGCGACAGCGGGAGGCTCTCTGGGGCCAACGTCCTGACTTTC
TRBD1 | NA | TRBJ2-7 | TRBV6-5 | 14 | CASSSGTGVYEQYF | TGTGCCAGCAGCTCCGGGACAGGGGTCTACGAGCAGTACTTC
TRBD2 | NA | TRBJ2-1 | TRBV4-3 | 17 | CASSPSTSGRAKNEQFF | TGCGCCAGCAGCCCCTCGACTAGCGGGAGGGCAAAGAATGAGCAGTTCTTC